The entry that follows covers one T cell receptor beta chain sequence. The data are from a study of cytomegalovirus exposure and HLA in healthy donors. The PCR made use of 60 Vbeta and 13 Jbeta primers. Method: immunoSEQ multiplex PCR; TCRdb's copy keeps in-frame clones and lacks some. Here the sample spans around 70,000 clones, 72% being singletons. The CDR3 sequence is 13 residues long. Between the trimmed V and J ends, which lost 9 bases and 1 base, there was a span of 12 bases. Germline lookup yields CDR1 SGHDN and CDR2 FVKESK. Sequenced material: PBMCs. V gene TRBV14 combines with J gene TRBJ2-5; a possible D gene is TRBD1 (6 bases). This receptor was taken from a woman between 35 and 50 years old in good health and CMV-seropositive. The CDR3 region is CASTQGSQETQYF. DNA for the CDR3: TGTGCCAGTACACAGGGTTCCCAAGAGACCCAGTACTTC.